The following is a T cell receptor (beta chain) sequence with its context. The sample belongs to a study of control samples from healthy donors and cancer patients. Only in-frame clones appear in the TCRdb table, and some are missing; sequencing was by immunoSEQ multiplex PCR. The sample includes 150,000 to 160,000 clones, roughly 94% of them seen just once. This TCR derives from a man aged 35-49 years in good health. What was sequenced was blood.

This CDR3 is CASSLRTGMNTEAFF. CDR3 coding DNA: TGTGCCAGCAGCCTTAGGACAGGGATGAACACTGAAGCTTTCTTT. The chain links TRBV9 to TRBJ1-1; 8 nucleotides align to TRBD1. Germline trimming cut 4 bases from V and 0 bases from J; bases unmatched to any gene: 5. This CDR3 is 15 amino acids long. Germline lookup yields CDR1 SGDLS and CDR2 YYNGEE.